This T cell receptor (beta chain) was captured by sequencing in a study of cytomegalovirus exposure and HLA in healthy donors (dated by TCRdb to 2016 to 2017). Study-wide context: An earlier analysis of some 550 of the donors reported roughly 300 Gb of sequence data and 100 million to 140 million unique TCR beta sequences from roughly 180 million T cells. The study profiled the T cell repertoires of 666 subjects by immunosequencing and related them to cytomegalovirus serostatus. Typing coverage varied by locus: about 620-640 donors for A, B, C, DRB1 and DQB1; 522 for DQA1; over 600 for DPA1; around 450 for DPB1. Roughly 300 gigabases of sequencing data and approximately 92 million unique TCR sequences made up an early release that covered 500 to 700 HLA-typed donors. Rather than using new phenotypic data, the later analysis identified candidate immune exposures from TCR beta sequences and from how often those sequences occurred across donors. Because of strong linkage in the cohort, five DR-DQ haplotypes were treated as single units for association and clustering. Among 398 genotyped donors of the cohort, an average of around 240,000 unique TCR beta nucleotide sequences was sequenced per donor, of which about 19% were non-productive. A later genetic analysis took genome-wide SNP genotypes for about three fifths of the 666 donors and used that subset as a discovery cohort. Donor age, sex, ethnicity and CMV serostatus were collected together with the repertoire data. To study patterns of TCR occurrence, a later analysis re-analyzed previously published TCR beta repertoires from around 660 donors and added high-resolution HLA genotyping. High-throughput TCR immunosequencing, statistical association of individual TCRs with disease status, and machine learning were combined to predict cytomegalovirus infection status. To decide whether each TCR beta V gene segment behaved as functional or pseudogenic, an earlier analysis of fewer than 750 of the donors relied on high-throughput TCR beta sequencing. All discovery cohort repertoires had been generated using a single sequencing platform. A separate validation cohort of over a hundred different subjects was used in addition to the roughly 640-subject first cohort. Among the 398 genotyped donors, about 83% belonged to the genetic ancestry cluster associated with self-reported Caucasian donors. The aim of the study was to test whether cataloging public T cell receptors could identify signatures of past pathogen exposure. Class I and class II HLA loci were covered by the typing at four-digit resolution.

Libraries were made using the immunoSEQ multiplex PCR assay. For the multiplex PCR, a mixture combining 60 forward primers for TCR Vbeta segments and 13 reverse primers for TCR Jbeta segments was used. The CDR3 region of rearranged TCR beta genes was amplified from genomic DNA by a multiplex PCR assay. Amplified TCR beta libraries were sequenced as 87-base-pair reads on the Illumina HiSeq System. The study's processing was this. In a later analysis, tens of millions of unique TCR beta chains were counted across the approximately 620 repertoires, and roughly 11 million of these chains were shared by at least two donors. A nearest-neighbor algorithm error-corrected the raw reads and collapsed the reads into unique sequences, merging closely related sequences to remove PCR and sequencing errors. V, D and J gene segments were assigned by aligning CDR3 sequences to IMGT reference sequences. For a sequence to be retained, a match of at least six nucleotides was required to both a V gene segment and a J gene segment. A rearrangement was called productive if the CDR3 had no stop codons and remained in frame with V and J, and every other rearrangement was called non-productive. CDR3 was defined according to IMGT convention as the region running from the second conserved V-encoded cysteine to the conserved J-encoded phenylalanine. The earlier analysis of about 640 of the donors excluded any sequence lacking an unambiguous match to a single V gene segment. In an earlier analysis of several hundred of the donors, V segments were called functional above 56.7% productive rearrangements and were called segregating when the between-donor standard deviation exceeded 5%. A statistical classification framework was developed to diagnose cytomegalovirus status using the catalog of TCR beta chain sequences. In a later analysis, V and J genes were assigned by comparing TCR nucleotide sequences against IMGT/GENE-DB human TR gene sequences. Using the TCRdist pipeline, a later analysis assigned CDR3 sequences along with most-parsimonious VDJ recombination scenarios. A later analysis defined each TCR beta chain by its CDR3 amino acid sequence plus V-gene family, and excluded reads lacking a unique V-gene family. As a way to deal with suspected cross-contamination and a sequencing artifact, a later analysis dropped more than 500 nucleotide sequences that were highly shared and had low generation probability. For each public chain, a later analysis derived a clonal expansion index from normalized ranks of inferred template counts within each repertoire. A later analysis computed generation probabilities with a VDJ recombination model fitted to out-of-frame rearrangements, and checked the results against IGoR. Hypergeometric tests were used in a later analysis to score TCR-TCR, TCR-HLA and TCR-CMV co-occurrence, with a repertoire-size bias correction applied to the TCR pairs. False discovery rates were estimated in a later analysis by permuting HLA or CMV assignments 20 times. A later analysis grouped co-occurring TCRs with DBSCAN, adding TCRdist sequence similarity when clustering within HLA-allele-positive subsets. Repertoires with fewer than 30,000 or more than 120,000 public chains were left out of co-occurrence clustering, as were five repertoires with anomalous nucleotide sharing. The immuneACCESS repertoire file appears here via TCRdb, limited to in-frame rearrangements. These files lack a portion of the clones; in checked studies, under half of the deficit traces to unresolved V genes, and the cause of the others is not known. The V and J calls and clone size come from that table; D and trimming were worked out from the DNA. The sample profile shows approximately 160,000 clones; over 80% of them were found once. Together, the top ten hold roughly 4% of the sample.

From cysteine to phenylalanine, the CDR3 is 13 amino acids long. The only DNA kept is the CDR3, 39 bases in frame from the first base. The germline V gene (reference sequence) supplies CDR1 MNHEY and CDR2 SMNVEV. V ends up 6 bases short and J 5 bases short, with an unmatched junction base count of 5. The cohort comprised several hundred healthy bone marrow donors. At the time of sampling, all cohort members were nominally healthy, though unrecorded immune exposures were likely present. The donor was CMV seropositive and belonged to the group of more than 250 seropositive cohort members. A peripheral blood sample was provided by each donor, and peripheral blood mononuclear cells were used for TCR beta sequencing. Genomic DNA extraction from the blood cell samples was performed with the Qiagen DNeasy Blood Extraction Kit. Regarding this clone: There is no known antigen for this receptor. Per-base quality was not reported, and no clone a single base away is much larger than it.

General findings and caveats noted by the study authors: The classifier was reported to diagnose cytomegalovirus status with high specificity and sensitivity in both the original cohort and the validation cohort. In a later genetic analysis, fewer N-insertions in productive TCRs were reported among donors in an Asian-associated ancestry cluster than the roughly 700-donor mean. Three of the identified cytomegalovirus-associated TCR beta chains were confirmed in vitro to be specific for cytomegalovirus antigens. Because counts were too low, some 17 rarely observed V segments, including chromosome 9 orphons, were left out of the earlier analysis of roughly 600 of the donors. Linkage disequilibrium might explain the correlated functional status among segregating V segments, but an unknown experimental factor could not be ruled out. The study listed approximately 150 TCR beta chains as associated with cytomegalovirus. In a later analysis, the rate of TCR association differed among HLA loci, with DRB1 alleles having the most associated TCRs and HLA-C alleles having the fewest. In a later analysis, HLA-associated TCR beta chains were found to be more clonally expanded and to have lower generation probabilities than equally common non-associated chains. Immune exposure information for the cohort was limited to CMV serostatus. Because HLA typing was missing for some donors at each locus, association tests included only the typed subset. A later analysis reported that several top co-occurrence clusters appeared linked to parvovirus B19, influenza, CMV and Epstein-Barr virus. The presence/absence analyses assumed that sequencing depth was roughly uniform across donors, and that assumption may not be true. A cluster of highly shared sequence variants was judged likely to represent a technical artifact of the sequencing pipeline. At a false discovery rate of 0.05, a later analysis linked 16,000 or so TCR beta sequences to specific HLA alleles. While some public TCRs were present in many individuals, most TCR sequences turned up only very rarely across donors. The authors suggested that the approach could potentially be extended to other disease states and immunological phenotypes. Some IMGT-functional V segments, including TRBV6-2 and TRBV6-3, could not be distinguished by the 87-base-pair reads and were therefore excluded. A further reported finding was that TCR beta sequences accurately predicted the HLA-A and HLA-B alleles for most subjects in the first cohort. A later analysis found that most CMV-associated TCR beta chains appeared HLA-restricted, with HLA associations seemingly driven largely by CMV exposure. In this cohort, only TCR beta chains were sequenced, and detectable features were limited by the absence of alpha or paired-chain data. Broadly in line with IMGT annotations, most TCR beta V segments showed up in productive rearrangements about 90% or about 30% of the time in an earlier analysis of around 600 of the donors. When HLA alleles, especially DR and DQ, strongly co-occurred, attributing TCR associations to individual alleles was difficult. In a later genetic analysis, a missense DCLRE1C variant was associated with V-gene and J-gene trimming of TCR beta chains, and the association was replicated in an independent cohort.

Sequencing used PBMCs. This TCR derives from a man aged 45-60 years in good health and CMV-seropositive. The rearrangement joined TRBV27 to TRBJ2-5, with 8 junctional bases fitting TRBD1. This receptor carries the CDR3 CASRPDRGETQYF. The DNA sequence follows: TGTGCCAGCAGACCAGACAGGGGTGAGACCCAGTACTTC.